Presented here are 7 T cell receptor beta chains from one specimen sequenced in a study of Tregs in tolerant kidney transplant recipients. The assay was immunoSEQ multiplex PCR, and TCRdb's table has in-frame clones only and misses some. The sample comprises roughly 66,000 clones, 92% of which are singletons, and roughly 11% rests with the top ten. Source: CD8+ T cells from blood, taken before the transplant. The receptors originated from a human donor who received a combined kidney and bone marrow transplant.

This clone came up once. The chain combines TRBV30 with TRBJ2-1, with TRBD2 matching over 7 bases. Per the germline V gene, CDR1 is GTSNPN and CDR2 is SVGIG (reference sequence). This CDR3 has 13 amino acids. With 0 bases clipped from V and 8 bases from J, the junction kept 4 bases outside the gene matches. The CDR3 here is CAWSVPSGYEQFF. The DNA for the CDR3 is TGTGCCTGGAGTGTACCTAGCGGCTATGAGCAGTTCTTC. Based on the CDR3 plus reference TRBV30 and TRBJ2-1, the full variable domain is SQTIHQWPATLVQPVGSPLSLECTVEGTSNPNLYWYRQAAGRGLQLLFYSVGIGQISSEVPQNLSASRPQDRQFILSSKKLLLSDSGFYLCAWSVPSGYEQFFGPGTRLTVL.

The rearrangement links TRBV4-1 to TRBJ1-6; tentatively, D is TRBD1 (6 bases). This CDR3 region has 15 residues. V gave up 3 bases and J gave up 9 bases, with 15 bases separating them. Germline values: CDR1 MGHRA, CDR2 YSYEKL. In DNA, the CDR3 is TGCGCCAGCAGCCAGGTCCACAGGGACGGTTCACCCCTCCACTTT. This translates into CASSQVHRDGSPLHF.

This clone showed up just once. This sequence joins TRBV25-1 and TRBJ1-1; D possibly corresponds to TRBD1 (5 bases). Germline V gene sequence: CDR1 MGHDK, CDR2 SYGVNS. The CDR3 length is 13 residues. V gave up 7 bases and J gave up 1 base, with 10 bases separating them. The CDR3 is CASTLQGNTEAFF. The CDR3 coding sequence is TGTGCCAGCACCCTCCAGGGGAACACTGAAGCTTTCTTT.

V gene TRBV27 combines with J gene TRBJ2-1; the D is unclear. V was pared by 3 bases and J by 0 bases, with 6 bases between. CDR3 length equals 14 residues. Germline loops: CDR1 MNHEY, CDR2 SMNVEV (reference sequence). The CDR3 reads CASSFFSSYNEQFF. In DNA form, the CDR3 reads TGTGCCAGCAGTTTCTTTAGCTCCTACAATGAGCAGTTCTTC.

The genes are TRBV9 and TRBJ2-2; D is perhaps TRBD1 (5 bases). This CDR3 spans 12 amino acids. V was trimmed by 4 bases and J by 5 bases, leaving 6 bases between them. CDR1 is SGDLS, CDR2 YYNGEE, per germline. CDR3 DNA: TGTGCCAGCAGCAGGGGAACCGGGGAGCTGTTTTTT. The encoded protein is CASSRGTGELFF.

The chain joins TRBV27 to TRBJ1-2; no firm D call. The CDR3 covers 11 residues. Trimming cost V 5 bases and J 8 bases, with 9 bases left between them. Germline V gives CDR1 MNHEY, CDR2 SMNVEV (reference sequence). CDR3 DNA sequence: TGTGCCAGCAGTACTAATGCGGGCTACACCTTC. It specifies CASSTNAGYTF.

In DNA, the CDR3 is TGTGCCAGCAGTGAATGGAGGGGAGAGGACTATGGCTACACCTTC. It is translated as CASSEWRGEDYGYTF. The chain uses TRBV25-1 and TRBJ1-2, with D possibly being TRBD1 (5 bases). The V gene's germline CDR1 is MGHDK and CDR2 SYGVNS. The CDR3 has 15 residues. V lost 1 base, J lost 3 bases, and 12 bases lay in between.